One sample yielded the 22 T cell receptor beta chains listed below, sequenced in a study of cytomegalovirus exposure and HLA in healthy donors. Primers: 60 Vbeta forward and 13 Jbeta reverse. The protocol was immunoSEQ multiplex PCR, while the TCRdb copy is restricted to in-frame clones and leaves out a portion. The repertoire holds 35,000 to 50,000 clones, with around three quarters as singletons. The sequencing sample was made of PBMCs. All receptors derive from a man younger than 40 in good health and CMV-seronegative.

The rearrangement joins TRBV13 to TRBJ2-5; TRBD2 matches at 7 bases. The end of the DNA fits TRBJ2-7 better, so the J call may be wrong. The CDR3 runs to 15 residues. Looked up from germline, CDR1 is PRHDT and CDR2 is FYEKMQ (reference sequence). CDR3: CASSFSTSEAFEQYF. In DNA form, the CDR3 reads TGTGCCAGCAGCTTCTCAACTAGCGAGGCCTTCGAGCAGTACTTC.

This chain links TRBV10-3 with TRBJ2-2, with D possibly being TRBD1 (5 bases). Germline CDR1 and CDR2: ENHRY and SYGVKD. Trimming shortened V by 6 bases and J by 0 bases, and 11 bases separated the two germline ends. There are 15 residues in the CDR3. DNA for the CDR3: TGTGCCATCAGGTTTGGGGCCGCGAACACCGGGGAGCTGTTTTTT. Protein sequence: CAIRFGAANTGELFF.

The chain employs TRBV9 and TRBJ2-1; a possible D gene is TRBD2 (5 bases). Per germline, CDR1 SGDLS and CDR2 YYNGEE. This CDR3 comprises 15 residues. Trimming took off 4 bases at V and 1 base at J, with 12 bases between the two ends. In DNA form, the CDR3 reads TGTGCCAGCAGCTACGGACGGGGTTCCTACAATGAGCAGTTCTTC. Translating it yields CASSYGRGSYNEQFF.

The gene calls are TRBV7-2 and TRBJ2-5; D is undetermined. Germline V gives CDR1 SGHTA, CDR2 FQGNSA. Trimming pared 1 base from V and 1 base from J, leaving 13 bases between. The CDR3 has 16 residues. CDR3 region: CASSLEPQRSQETQYF. The CDR3 nucleotides read TGTGCCAGCAGCTTAGAGCCCCAGCGCTCCCAAGAGACCCAGTACTTC.

Here the CDR3 reads CASTSQGVGETQYF. In nucleotides, the CDR3 is TGTGCCAGCACCTCACAGGGGGTGGGGGAGACCCAGTACTTC. The V and J genes are TRBV7-6 and TRBJ2-5; 8 bases are shared with TRBD1. Trimming took 7 bases from V and 5 from J; bases not matched to a gene: 9. The length of the CDR3 is 14 residues. Germline CDR1 is SGHVS and CDR2 is FNYEAQ.

The chain carries TRBV7-2 and TRBJ2-7; 7 bases align to TRBD2. The length of the CDR3 is 14 residues. CDR1 is SGHTA, CDR2 FQGNSA, per germline. The V gene end was trimmed by 3 bases and the J gene end by 6 bases; junction bases not matched to a gene: 8. The CDR3 loop reads CASSFRRERFEQYF. The CDR3 DNA reads TGTGCCAGCAGCTTCAGGCGGGAGCGATTCGAGCAGTACTTC.

J is TRBJ1-5 and V is TRBV27; 10 bases fit TRBD1. Unmatched junction bases numbered 9, after V lost 0 bases and J lost 13 bases. CDR3 length: 15 residues. Germline CDR1 and CDR2: MNHEY and SMNVEV (reference sequence). As DNA, the CDR3 is TGTGCCAGCAGTTTATCGTGGGTGGAGGGACAGGGGCAGCATTTT. It is translated as CASSLSWVEGQGQHF.

This clone came up a few times. The V gene is TRBV4-2, the J gene TRBJ2-1; TRBD2 agrees at 10 bases. The CDR3 runs 15 residues. The germline V gene has CDR1 LGHNA and CDR2 YNFKEQ. The V and J ends lost 1 base and 3 bases, in that order; junction bases with no gene match: 0. CDR3 nucleotides: TGTGCCAGCAGCCAAGCTAGCGGGAGCTACAATGAGCAGTTCTTC. It yields the protein CASSQASGSYNEQFF.

The chain combines TRBV7-6 with TRBJ2-5; 7 nucleotides line up with TRBD2. J was trimmed by 5 bases and V by 0 bases; bases with no gene match: 6. This CDR3 region has 15 residues. From germline, CDR1 is SGHVS and CDR2 FNYEAQ. CDR3 amino acids: CASSLATRRGETQYF. The CDR3 nucleotides are TGTGCCAGCAGCTTAGCGACTAGGCGGGGGGAGACCCAGTACTTC.

This chain links TRBV9 with TRBJ2-5, with 9 nucleotides matching TRBD2. J gave up 5 bases and V 2 bases, and 7 bases lay outside the gene matches. The CDR3 covers 15 residues. Germline V CDR1 and CDR2: SGDLS, YYNGEE. Here the CDR3 reads CASSVGREGLETQYF. CDR3 sequence (DNA): TGTGCCAGCAGCGTTGGGCGGGAGGGCCTGGAGACCCAGTACTTC.

As concerns this clone: Sequence at one end of the junction differs from germline and may be a read error. The chain carries TRBV7-9 and TRBJ2-5; no clear D gene. This CDR3 is 12 amino acids long. The V gene's germline CDR1 is SEHNR and CDR2 FQNEAQ (reference sequence). CDR3 coding DNA: TGTTCCAGCAGCTTACGTCTAGAGACCCAGTACTTC. Amino acid sequence: CSSSLRLETQYF.

J is TRBJ1-1 and V is TRBV28, with TRBD1 identical over 9 bases. The CDR3 spans 17 residues. CDR1 MDHEN and CDR2 SYDVKM come from the germline V gene. V shed 5 bases, J shed 1 base, and the junction held 11 bases outside the gene matches. The CDR3 protein is CASSQSLGQGPNTEAFF. In nucleotides, the CDR3 is TGTGCCAGCAGTCAGTCCTTGGGACAGGGCCCGAACACTGAAGCTTTCTTT.

V gene TRBV27 combines with J gene TRBJ1-6; 11 bases map to TRBD1. This CDR3 contains 13 residues. Germline V gene lookup returns CDR1 MNHEY and CDR2 SMNVEV (reference sequence). Trimming took 6 bases from V and 8 from J; bases not matched to a gene: 0. CDR3 region: CASRGQGDSPLHF. Written as DNA, the CDR3 is TGTGCCAGCAGGGGACAGGGGGATTCACCCCTCCACTTT.

The chain uses TRBV14 and TRBJ1-2; the match to TRBD1 covers 7 bases. This CDR3 is built from 13 residues. Germline lookup yields CDR1 SGHDN and CDR2 FVKESK. V dropped 4 bases and J dropped 7; count of bases not matched to a gene: 6. Here the CDR3 reads CASSRDRVGGYTF. CDR3 DNA sequence: TGTGCCAGCAGCCGCGACAGGGTCGGTGGCTACACCTTC.

The genes are TRBV6-6 and TRBJ1-5; D not certain. CDR1 and CDR2 from the germline V gene are MNHNY and SVGAGI (reference sequence). The V end was cut by 6 bases, the J end by 0 bases, with 12 bases between. The CDR3 spans 15 residues. The CDR3 nucleotides read TGTGCCAGCAGCCAAGACGGGAATAGCAATCAGCCCCAGCATTTT. It encodes CASSQDGNSNQPQHF.

The J gene is TRBJ2-7, the V gene TRBV5-4; tentatively, D is TRBD2 (7 bases). This CDR3 region has 15 residues. Germline V lookup: CDR1 SGHNT, CDR2 YYREEE (reference sequence). V lost 4 bases, J lost 4 bases, and 18 bases lay in between. The CDR3 coding sequence is TGTGCCAGCAGCCCTAGGGGGGGGGCAGGTTACGAGCAGTACTTC. Protein product: CASSPRGGAGYEQYF.

The rearrangement uses TRBV15 and TRBJ2-7; 9 bases map to TRBD1. This CDR3 is 15 amino acids long. Per the germline V gene, CDR1 is LNHNV and CDR2 is YYDKDF (reference sequence). V dropped 4 bases and J dropped 2; count of bases not matched to a gene: 6. CDR3: CATSMGTGGTYEQYF. The CDR3 region has the DNA TGTGCCACCAGCATGGGCACAGGGGGCACCTACGAGCAGTACTTC. Complete variable domain (other parts from reference TRBV15 and TRBJ2-7): DAMVIQNPRYQVTQFGKPVTLSCSQTLNHNVMYWYQQKSSQAPKLLFHYYDKDFNNEADTPDNFQSRRPNTSFCFLDIRSPGLGDTAMYLCATSMGTGGTYEQYFGPGTRLTVT.

The rearrangement joins TRBV5-1 to TRBJ2-7; TRBD1 agrees at 7 bases. Germline loops: CDR1 SGHRS, CDR2 YFSETQ. With 5 bases clipped from V and 1 base from J, the junction kept 9 bases outside the gene matches. The CDR3 extends over 15 amino acids. CDR3 sequence: CASSSRGQPSYEQYF. The CDR3 region has the DNA TGCGCCAGCAGTTCTAGGGGACAGCCTTCCTACGAGCAGTACTTC.

The V and J genes are TRBV5-6 and TRBJ1-3; D not resolved. The CDR3 is 16 residues long. The V and J ends lost 4 bases and 1 base respectively, with 15 bases between them. Per germline, CDR1 SGHDT and CDR2 YYEEEE. As DNA, the CDR3 is TGTGCCAGCAGCCATTGGCCAGAGGGATCTGGAAACACCATATATTTT. It codes for CASSHWPEGSGNTIYF.

A few counts support this clone. The CDR3 region has the DNA TGTGCCAGCAGCTTCCGACAGGGATTCACTGAAGCTTTCTTT. Translated: CASSFRQGFTEAFF. The chain combines TRBV7-2 with TRBJ1-1; 7 nucleotides align to TRBD1. The germline CDR1 and CDR2 sequences are SGHTA and FQGNSA. Unmatched junction bases numbered 5, after V lost 3 bases and J lost 4 bases. The CDR3 covers 14 residues.

This clone occurred a few times. The chain recombines TRBV9 with TRBJ2-5; 10 bases align to TRBD2. J was trimmed by 14 bases and V by 0 bases; bases with no gene match: 10. The germline V gene has CDR1 SGDLS and CDR2 YYNGEE. The CDR3 runs to 14 residues. The CDR3 DNA reads as TGTGCCAGCAGCGTAGGAGCGGGAGGGTCCCCACGATACTTC. Protein: CASSVGAGGSPRYF.

This clone has only one observation. The chain employs TRBV28 and TRBJ2-3; 14 nucleotides line up with TRBD2. With 4 bases clipped from V and 5 bases from J, the junction kept 14 bases outside the gene matches. The CDR3 is 19 residues long. The germline V gene has CDR1 MDHEN and CDR2 SYDVKM. CDR3 residues: CASSSTGGTSGSMVDTQYF. For the CDR3, the DNA is TGTGCCAGCAGTTCAACAGGGGGGACTAGCGGGAGTATGGTAGATACGCAGTATTTT.